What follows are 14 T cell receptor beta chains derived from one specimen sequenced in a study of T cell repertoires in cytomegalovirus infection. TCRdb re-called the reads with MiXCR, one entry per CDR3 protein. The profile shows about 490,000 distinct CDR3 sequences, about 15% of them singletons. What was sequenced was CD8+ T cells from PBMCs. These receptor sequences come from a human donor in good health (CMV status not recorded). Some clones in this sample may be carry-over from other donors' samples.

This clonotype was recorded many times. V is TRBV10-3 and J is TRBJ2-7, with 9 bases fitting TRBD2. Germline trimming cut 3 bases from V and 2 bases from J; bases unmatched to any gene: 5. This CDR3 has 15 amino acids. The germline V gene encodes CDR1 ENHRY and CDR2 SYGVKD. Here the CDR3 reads CAISDSPSGTYEQYF. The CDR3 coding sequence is TGTGCCATCAGTGATAGCCCTAGCGGGACCTACGAGCAGTACTTC.

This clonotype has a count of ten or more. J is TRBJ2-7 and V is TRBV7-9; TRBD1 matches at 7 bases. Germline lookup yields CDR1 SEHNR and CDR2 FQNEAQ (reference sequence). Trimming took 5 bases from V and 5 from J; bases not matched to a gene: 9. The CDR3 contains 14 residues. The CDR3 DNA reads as TGTGCCAGCAGCCCCGGTCGAGGGGGCAACGAGCAGTACTTC. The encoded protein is CASSPGRGGNEQYF.

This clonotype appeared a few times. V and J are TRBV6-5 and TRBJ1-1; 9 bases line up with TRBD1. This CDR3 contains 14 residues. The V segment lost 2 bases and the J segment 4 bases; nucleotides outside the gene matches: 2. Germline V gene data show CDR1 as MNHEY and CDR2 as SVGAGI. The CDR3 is CASSYGTGITEAFF. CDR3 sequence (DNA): TGTGCCAGCAGTTACGGGACAGGGATCACTGAAGCTTTCTTT.

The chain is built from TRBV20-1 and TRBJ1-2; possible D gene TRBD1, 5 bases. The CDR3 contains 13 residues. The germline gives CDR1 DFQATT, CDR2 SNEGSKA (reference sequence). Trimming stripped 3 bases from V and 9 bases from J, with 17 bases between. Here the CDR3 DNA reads TGCAGTGCTAGCCCAAGTCCTGAGGGGAGCTACACCTTC. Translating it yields CSASPSPEGSYTF.

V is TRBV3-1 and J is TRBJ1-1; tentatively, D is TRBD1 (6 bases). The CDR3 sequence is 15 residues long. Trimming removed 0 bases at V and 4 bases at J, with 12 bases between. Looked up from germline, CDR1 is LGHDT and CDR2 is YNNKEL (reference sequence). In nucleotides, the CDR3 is TGTGCCAGCAGCCAAGAGTGGAGGGGGATCACTGAAGCTTTCTTT. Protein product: CASSQEWRGITEAFF.

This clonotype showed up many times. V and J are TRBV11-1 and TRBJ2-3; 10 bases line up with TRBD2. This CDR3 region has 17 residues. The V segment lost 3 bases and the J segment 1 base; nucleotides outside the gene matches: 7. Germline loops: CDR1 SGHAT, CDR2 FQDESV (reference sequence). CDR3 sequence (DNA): TGTGCCAGCAGCTTCCAAACCGGGACTAGCGGCACAGATACGCAGTATTTT. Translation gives CASSFQTGTSGTDTQYF.

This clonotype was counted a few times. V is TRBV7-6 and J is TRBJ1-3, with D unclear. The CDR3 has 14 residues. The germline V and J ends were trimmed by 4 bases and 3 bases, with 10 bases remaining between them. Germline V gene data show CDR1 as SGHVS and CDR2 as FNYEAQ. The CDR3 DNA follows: TGTGCCAGCAGCTCCGACGAATTTGGAAACACCATATATTTT. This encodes CASSSDEFGNTIYF.

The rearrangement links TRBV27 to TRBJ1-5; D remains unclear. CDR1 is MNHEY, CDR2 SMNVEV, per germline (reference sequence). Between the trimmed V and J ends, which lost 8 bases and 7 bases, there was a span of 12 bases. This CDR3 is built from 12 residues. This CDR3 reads CASGPNYQPQHF. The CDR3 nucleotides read TGTGCCAGCGGCCCCAATTACCAGCCCCAGCATTTT.

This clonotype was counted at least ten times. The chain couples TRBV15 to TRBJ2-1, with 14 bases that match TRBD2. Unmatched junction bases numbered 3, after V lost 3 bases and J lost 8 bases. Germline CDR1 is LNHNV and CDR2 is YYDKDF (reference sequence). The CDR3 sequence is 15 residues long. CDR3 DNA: TGTGCCACCAGCAGGACTAGCGGGAGGGCCTATGAGCAGTTCTTC. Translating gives CATSRTSGRAYEQFF.

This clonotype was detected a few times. Here the CDR3 reads CASSLLGTASYEQYF. The CDR3 DNA sequence: TGTGCCAGCAGTTTATTAGGGACAGCCTCCTACGAGCAGTACTTC. The rearrangement links TRBV27 to TRBJ2-7; 7 bases fit TRBD1. The CDR3 is 15 residues long. V lost 1 base, J lost 0 bases, and 3 bases stayed unmatched. Germline CDR1 reads MNHEY; CDR2 reads SMNVEV (reference sequence).

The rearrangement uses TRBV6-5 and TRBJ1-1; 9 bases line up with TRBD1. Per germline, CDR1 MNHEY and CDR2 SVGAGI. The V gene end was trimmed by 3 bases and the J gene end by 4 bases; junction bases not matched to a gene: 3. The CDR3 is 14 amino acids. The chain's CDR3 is CASSYIQGATEAFF. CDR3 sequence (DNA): TGTGCCAGCAGTTATATACAGGGGGCCACTGAAGCTTTCTTT.

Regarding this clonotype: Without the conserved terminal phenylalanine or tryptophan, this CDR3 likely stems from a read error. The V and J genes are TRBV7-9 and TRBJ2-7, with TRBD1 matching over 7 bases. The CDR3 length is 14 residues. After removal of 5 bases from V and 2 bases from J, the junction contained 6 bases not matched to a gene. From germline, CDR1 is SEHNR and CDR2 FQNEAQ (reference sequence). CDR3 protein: CASSNRTGTYEQYY. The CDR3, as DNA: TGTGCCAGCAGCAACCGGACAGGAACCTACGAGCAGTACTAC.

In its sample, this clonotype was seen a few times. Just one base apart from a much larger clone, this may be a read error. The CDR3 loop is CASSLDKNIQYF. The CDR3 coding sequence is TGTGCCAGCAGCTTAGACAAAAACATTCAGTACTTC. This rearrangement joins TRBV7-9 to TRBJ2-4; D not resolved. The CDR3 covers 12 residues. Germline V gives CDR1 SEHNR, CDR2 FQNEAQ (reference sequence). Trimming took off 1 base at V and 3 bases at J, with 1 base between the two ends.

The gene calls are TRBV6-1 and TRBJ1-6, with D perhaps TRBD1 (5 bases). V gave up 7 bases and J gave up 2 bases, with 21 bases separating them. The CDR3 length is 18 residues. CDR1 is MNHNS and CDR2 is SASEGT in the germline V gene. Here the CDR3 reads CASKPGRGLLAYNSPLHF. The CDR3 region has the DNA TGTGCCAGCAAACCGGGACGGGGACTTTTGGCCTATAATTCACCCCTCCACTTT.